These T cell receptor beta chains were read from a single sample in a study of blood T cells in healthy people across ages. TCRdb re-analysed the 5' RACE reads in MiXCR, keeping a single row per CDR3 protein. The sample yields 600,000 to 1,000,000 distinct CDR3 sequences, roughly 64% seen once. The sequenced material came from blood. The receptors were gathered from a man aged 25 to 40 in good health. CDR3s include the opening cysteine and the closing phenylalanine or tryptophan. The order of the fields is V gene, D gene, clone size, J gene, CDR3 protein, CDR3 DNA. D genes are given only for firm matches. Clone size is shown for a subset of rows, as once, few, many or a class of expanded clone.

V: TRBV6-1; D: .; size: .; J: TRBJ2-7; CDR3: CASSEARLEQYF; DNA: TGTGCCAGCAGTGAAGCGCGCCTCGAGCAGTACTTC
V: TRBV7-8; D: TRBD2; size: .; J: TRBJ2-7; CDR3: CASSLRSGTLGDEQYF; DNA: TGTGCCAGCAGCCTCCGTAGCGGGACCCTTGGAGACGAGCAGTACTTC
V: TRBV9; D: TRBD1; size: few; J: TRBJ1-2; CDR3: CASSAGLRGPGYTF; DNA: TGTGCCAGCAGCGCCGGACTCAGGGGGCCTGGCTACACCTTC
V: TRBV7-2; D: TRBD1; size: .; J: TRBJ2-6; CDR3: CASSSTGVSGANVLTF; DNA: TGTGCCAGCAGCTCAACAGGGGTGTCCGGGGCCAACGTCCTGACTTTC
V: TRBV12-3/TRBV12-4; D: TRBD1; size: many; J: TRBJ2-7; CDR3: CASSPGTVYEQYF; DNA: TGTGCCAGCAGTCCCGGGACAGTCTACGAGCAGTACTTC
V: TRBV20-1; D: .; size: few; J: TRBJ2-1; CDR3: CSARSGLSSYNEQFF; DNA: TGCAGTGCTCGAAGCGGACTAAGCTCCTACAATGAGCAGTTCTTC
V: TRBV30; D: .; size: .; J: TRBJ1-1; CDR3: CAWENSNTEAFF; DNA: TGTGCCTGGGAAAATTCGAACACTGAAGCTTTCTTT
V: TRBV9; D: TRBD1; size: .; J: TRBJ1-2; CDR3: CASSTMTGGCGYTF; DNA: TGTGCCAGCAGCACCATGACAGGGGGCTGTGGCTACACCTTC
V: TRBV7-2; D: TRBD1; size: .; J: TRBJ2-2; CDR3: CASSPKTGGTGELFF; DNA: TGTGCCAGCAGCCCTAAGACAGGGGGCACCGGGGAGCTGTTTTTT
V: TRBV20-1; D: TRBD2; size: once; J: TRBJ2-1; CDR3: CSASSGRGSYNEQFF; DNA: TGCAGTGCTTCCAGCGGGAGAGGCTCCTACAATGAGCAGTTCTTC
V: TRBV29-1; D: TRBD2; size: .; J: TRBJ2-5; CDR3: CSVVAGGFEQYF; DNA: TGCAGCGTTGTAGCGGGAGGGTTTGAGCAGTACTTC
V: TRBV27; D: TRBD1; size: .; J: TRBJ2-7; CDR3: CASSLYSTGIHYEQYF; DNA: TGTGCCAGCAGTTTATATTCGACAGGGATCCACTACGAGCAGTACTTC
V: TRBV6-2/TRBV6-3; D: .; size: .; J: TRBJ2-1; CDR3: CASSAASDYNEQFF; DNA: TGTGCCAGCAGTGCGGCTAGCGACTACAATGAGCAGTTCTTC
V: TRBV20-1; D: TRBD1; size: .; J: TRBJ1-4; CDR3: CSASVLDRINEKLFF; DNA: TGCAGTGCTAGTGTTCTGGACAGGATTAATGAAAAACTGTTTTTT
V: TRBV6-2/TRBV6-3; D: TRBD2; size: .; J: TRBJ2-1; CDR3: CASSYGFSGRSHNEQFF; DNA: TGTGCCAGCAGTTACGGGTTTAGCGGGAGGTCACACAATGAGCAGTTCTTC
V: TRBV7-2; D: .; size: .; J: TRBJ1-6; CDR3: CASSVTGLNSPLHF; DNA: TGTGCCAGCAGCGTTACAGGGCTCAATTCACCCCTCCACTTT